A selection of T cell receptor beta chains follows, all from one sample in a study of response to subunit inactivated influenza vaccine. TCRdb recomputed calls from the RT-PCR reads with MiXCR, one row per CDR3 protein. The sample includes 400,000 to 650,000 distinct CDR3 sequences, approximately 6.9% seen only once; the top ten take about an eighth. The source was PBMCs from blood, collected about 23 months after vaccination. The source is a man between 50 and 69 years old who received an inactivated influenza vaccine. CDR3s include the opening cysteine and the closing phenylalanine or tryptophan. A D gene is named only where the DNA matches it firmly. Rows may omit the clone size; those that give it use once, few, many or a size class.

J: TRBJ2-3
V: TRBV2
size: many
D: TRBD1
length: 14
DNA: TGTGCCAGCAGCCGGGACAGGGGTTCTGATACGCAGTATTTT
CDR3: CASSRDRGSDTQYF

J: TRBJ2-7
V: TRBV4-3
size: NA
D: TRBD1
length: 16
DNA: TGCGCCAGCAGCCAAGACCTCGGGACAGGGGTTGCGGAGCAGTACTTC
CDR3: CASSQDLGTGVAEQYF

J: TRBJ1-1
V: TRBV7-2
size: many
D: NA
length: 14
DNA: TGTGCCAGCAGCCCACTTAACTCGAACACTGAAGCTTTCTTT
CDR3: CASSPLNSNTEAFF

J: TRBJ2-5
V: TRBV9
size: NA
D: TRBD2
length: 16
DNA: TGTGCCAGCAGCGTAGATTTGGCGGGGGGGGGCGAGACCCAGTACTTC
CDR3: CASSVDLAGGGETQYF

J: TRBJ2-2
V: TRBV7-8
size: few
D: NA
length: 16
DNA: TGTGCCAGCAGCCACCAACCCCGCCAAAGGTCCGGGGAGCTGTTTTTT
CDR3: CASSHQPRQRSGELFF

J: TRBJ1-1
V: TRBV25-1
size: many
D: NA
length: 14
DNA: TGTGCCAGCAGTGAAGTGGGGGGAGGCACTGAAGCTTTCTTT
CDR3: CASSEVGGGTEAFF

J: TRBJ1-4
V: TRBV4-2
size: many
D: TRBD1
length: 16
DNA: TGTGCCAGCAGCCAAGGGGACAGGGGGCAGGATGAAAAACTGTTTTTT
CDR3: CASSQGDRGQDEKLFF

J: TRBJ1-1
V: TRBV7-2
size: NA
D: NA
length: 16
DNA: TGTGCCAGCAGCTTTACCTCAAACGTCCCGAACACTGAAGCTTTCTTT
CDR3: CASSFTSNVPNTEAFF

J: TRBJ2-5
V: TRBV24-1
size: few
D: TRBD1
length: 16
DNA: TGTGCCACCAGTGATTTGTCGACAGGGGACCGAGAGACCCAGTACTTC
CDR3: CATSDLSTGDRETQYF

J: TRBJ2-7
V: TRBV28
size: few
D: NA
length: 16
DNA: TGTGCCAGCAGCTTGACTACTTCCTCGGGGCAATACGAGCAGTACTTC
CDR3: CASSLTTSSGQYEQYF

J: TRBJ1-1
V: TRBV7-2
size: many
D: TRBD1
length: 16
DNA: TGTGCCAGCAGCTTAGTGGGCAGGGGGCAGTACACTGAAGCTTTCTTT
CDR3: CASSLVGRGQYTEAFF

J: TRBJ2-5
V: TRBV3-1
size: NA
D: TRBD2
length: 16
DNA: TGTGCCAGCAGACCTACTAGCGGGAGGGGACAAGAGACCCAGTACTTC
CDR3: CASRPTSGRGQETQYF

J: TRBJ2-2
V: TRBV7-6
size: NA
D: NA
length: 13
DNA: TGTGCCAGCAGCTTGGGCCCAGGGCGGGAGCTGTTTTTT
CDR3: CASSLGPGRELFF

J: TRBJ2-1
V: TRBV29-1
size: few
D: NA
length: 16
DNA: TGCAGCGTTGAGGGTTCGGCTGTGGTTGTGGGGAATGAGCAGTTCTTC
CDR3: CSVEGSAVVVGNEQFF

J: TRBJ2-1
V: TRBV4-3
size: few
D: TRBD2
length: 16
DNA: TGCGCCAGCAGCCAAGAGGGAGGGCTCTCCTACAATGAGCAGTTCTTC
CDR3: CASSQEGGLSYNEQFF

J: TRBJ1-1
V: TRBV29-1
size: few
D: NA
length: 15
DNA: TGCAGCGTTGCGATTCAAGAGGCGAGGAACACTGAAGCTTTCTTT
CDR3: CSVAIQEARNTEAFF

J: TRBJ2-7
V: TRBV15
size: NA
D: TRBD1
length: 16
DNA: TGTGCCACCAGCAGAGAAGTGGGACAGGGAAGCTACGAGCAGTACTTC
CDR3: CATSREVGQGSYEQYF

J: TRBJ2-3
V: TRBV5-4
size: NA
D: NA
length: 16
DNA: TGTGCCAGCAGCTTGGTGGCGGGGAGCTTCACAGATACGCAGTATTTT
CDR3: CASSLVAGSFTDTQYF

J: TRBJ1-5
V: TRBV10-2
size: many
D: NA
length: 14
DNA: TGCGCCAGCAGTGAGGCCGGGTTGGTTCAGCCCCAGCATTTT
CDR3: CASSEAGLVQPQHF

J: TRBJ2-7
V: TRBV28
size: few
D: NA
length: 16
DNA: TGTGCCAGCAGTTCACCTACGGACGGTCCCTCCTACGAGCAGTACTTC
CDR3: CASSSPTDGPSYEQYF

J: TRBJ2-7
V: TRBV15
size: few
D: NA
length: 12
DNA: TGTGCCACCAGCGAGGGCACCTACGAGCAGTACTTC
CDR3: CATSEGTYEQYF

J: TRBJ2-5
V: TRBV20-1
size: NA
D: NA
length: 13
DNA: TGCAGTGCTAGAGGCCCCGGCCCAGAGACCCAGTACTTC
CDR3: CSARGPGPETQYF

J: TRBJ2-1
V: TRBV5-6
size: many
D: TRBD2
length: 14
DNA: TGTGCCAGCAGCTGGGGACTAGAGAACAATGAGCAGTTCTTC
CDR3: CASSWGLENNEQFF

J: TRBJ2-3
V: TRBV28
size: few
D: NA
length: 14
DNA: TGTGCCAGCACCCCCCCCACAGGCACAGATACGCAGTATTTT
CDR3: CASTPPTGTDTQYF

J: TRBJ2-7
V: TRBV27
size: NA
D: NA
length: 15
DNA: TGTGCCAGCAGTTTAGCGGACTCGGGACCTTACGAGCAGTACTTC
CDR3: CASSLADSGPYEQYF

J: TRBJ2-7
V: TRBV10-3
size: many
D: TRBD2
length: 16
DNA: TGTGCCATCAGTGAGGGAGTGGGACTAGCGGGCGCCGAGCAGTACTTC
CDR3: CAISEGVGLAGAEQYF

J: TRBJ2-5
V: TRBV20-1
size: few
D: TRBD2
length: 12
DNA: TGCAGTGCCCCGACTAGCATGGAGACCCAGTACTTC
CDR3: CSAPTSMETQYF

J: TRBJ2-1
V: TRBV20-1
size: few
D: NA
length: 16
DNA: TGCAGTGCTAGAGATCTGTGGGAGAGTACAAACAATGAGCAGTTCTTC
CDR3: CSARDLWESTNNEQFF

J: TRBJ2-1
V: TRBV24-1
size: few
D: TRBD2
length: 14
DNA: TGTGCCACCAGACCAGCCGGGACTAGCAATGAGCAGTTCTTC
CDR3: CATRPAGTSNEQFF

J: TRBJ2-1
V: TRBV20-1
size: many
D: TRBD2
length: 16
DNA: TGCAGTGCTAGAGATGGGGCGGGAGGCGGCTACAATGAGCAGTTCTTC
CDR3: CSARDGAGGGYNEQFF

J: TRBJ2-1
V: TRBV12-3/TRBV12-4
size: many
D: NA
length: 17
DNA: TGTGCCAGCAGCCCTGGCACTAGACGGGGTACCTACAATGAGCAGTTCTTC
CDR3: CASSPGTRRGTYNEQFF

J: TRBJ2-2
V: TRBV6-2/TRBV6-3
size: NA
D: TRBD1
length: 17
DNA: TGTGCCAGCAGAGGGGACAGGGGGAAAATAAACACCGGGGAGCTGTTTTTT
CDR3: CASRGDRGKINTGELFF

J: TRBJ2-1
V: TRBV29-1
size: NA
D: NA
length: 14
DNA: TGCAGCGTTGGGAGTATCGGGAGAGGCGATGAGCAGTTCTTC
CDR3: CSVGSIGRGDEQFF

J: TRBJ1-3
V: TRBV3-1
size: NA
D: NA
length: 14
DNA: TGTGCCAGCAGCCAATTCCTCTCTGGAAACACCATATATTTT
CDR3: CASSQFLSGNTIYF

J: TRBJ2-1
V: TRBV4-3
size: few
D: NA
length: 18
DNA: TGCGCCAGCAGCCAAGTCTCGGGAGCGGGCGCAACCTACAATGAGCAGTTCTTC
CDR3: CASSQVSGAGATYNEQFF

J: TRBJ2-1
V: TRBV15
size: NA
D: TRBD2
length: 15
DNA: TGTGCCACCAGCAGAGAACTAGCGGGTTACAATGAGCAGTTCTTC
CDR3: CATSRELAGYNEQFF

J: TRBJ2-7
V: TRBV28
size: few
D: TRBD2
length: 15
DNA: TGTGCCAGCAGTGCCCTAGCGGGATCTTTGTCCGAGCAGTACTTC
CDR3: CASSALAGSLSEQYF

J: TRBJ2-7
V: TRBV27
size: NA
D: NA
length: 15
DNA: TGTGCCAGCAGTCCCCTAGACAGTTTCACCTACGAGCAGTACTTC
CDR3: CASSPLDSFTYEQYF

J: TRBJ2-5
V: TRBV5-4
size: NA
D: NA
length: 14
DNA: TGTGCCAGCAGCCCCGGGACCAACCTAGAGACCCAGTACTTC
CDR3: CASSPGTNLETQYF

J: TRBJ2-2
V: TRBV24-1
size: many
D: NA
length: 15
DNA: TGTGCCACCAGCCGGGACGGCGTGAACACCGGGGAGCTGTTTTTT
CDR3: CATSRDGVNTGELFF

J: TRBJ2-5
V: TRBV12-3/TRBV12-4
size: few
D: NA
length: 12
DNA: TGTGCCAGCTCCGGGACGGAAGAGACCCAGTACTTC
CDR3: CASSGTEETQYF

J: TRBJ2-3
V: TRBV20-1
size: NA
D: NA
length: 14
DNA: TGCAGTGCTAGAGTTGGAGGGGTGGCAGATACGCAGTATTTT
CDR3: CSARVGGVADTQYF

J: TRBJ2-3
V: TRBV24-1
size: NA
D: NA
length: 13
DNA: TGTGCCACCAGTGATCATAACGTAGATACGCAGTATTTT
CDR3: CATSDHNVDTQYF

J: TRBJ2-1
V: TRBV12-3/TRBV12-4
size: NA
D: TRBD1
length: 14
DNA: TGTGCCAGCAGTGAAAACGACAGGGACAATGAGCAGTTCTTC
CDR3: CASSENDRDNEQFF

J: TRBJ2-1
V: TRBV27
size: NA
D: NA
length: 14
DNA: TGTGCCAGCAGTTTATTAGGAGGGCTACAGGTGCAGTTCTTC
CDR3: CASSLLGGLQVQFF

J: TRBJ1-2
V: TRBV7-9
size: NA
D: NA
length: 14
DNA: TGTGCCAGCAGCTTAGGGCGGCGGAGTTATGGCTACACCTTC
CDR3: CASSLGRRSYGYTF

J: TRBJ2-1
V: TRBV7-8
size: few
D: NA
length: 13
DNA: TGTGCCAGCAGCTTAGGGAGGGCTAATGAGCAGTTCTTC
CDR3: CASSLGRANEQFF